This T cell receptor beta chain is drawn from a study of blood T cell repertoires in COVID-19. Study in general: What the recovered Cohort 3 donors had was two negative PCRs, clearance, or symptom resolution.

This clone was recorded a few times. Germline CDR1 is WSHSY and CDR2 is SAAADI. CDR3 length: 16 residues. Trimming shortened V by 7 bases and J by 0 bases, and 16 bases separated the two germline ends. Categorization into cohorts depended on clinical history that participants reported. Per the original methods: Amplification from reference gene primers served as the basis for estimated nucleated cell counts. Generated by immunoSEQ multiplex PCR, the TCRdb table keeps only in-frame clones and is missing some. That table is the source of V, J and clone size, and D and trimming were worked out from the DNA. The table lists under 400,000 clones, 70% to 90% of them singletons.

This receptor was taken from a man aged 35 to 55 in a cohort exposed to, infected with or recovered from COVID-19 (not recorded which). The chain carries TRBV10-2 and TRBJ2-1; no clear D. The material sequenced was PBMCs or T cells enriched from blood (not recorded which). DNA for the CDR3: TGCGCCAGCACCGAAATGTTACTGAGCTCCTACAATGAGCAGTTCTTC. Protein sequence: CASTEMLLSSYNEQFF.